This T cell receptor (beta chain) derives from a study of blood T cells in healthy people across ages. Study-wide results and limits: TCR beta diversity tracked closely with naive T cell percentage.

Each sample provided at least 6 micrograms of extracted total RNA. Trimming removed 5 bases from V and 7 bases from J, with 11 bases in between. Looked up from germline, CDR1 is MGHRA and CDR2 is YSYEKL. The CDR3 covers 13 residues. A second PCR of 7 to 11 cycles used a sample-barcoded 5' primer and a J-beta primer mix. TCRdb reprocessed the 5' RACE reads via MiXCR and lists one record per CDR3 protein. The table includes over a million distinct CDR3 sequences, under 30% detected once. The sample holds a few counts of this clonotype. Its antigen is unknown. Separately, the same data were catalogued under a study of T cells of mothers and their children. That publication notes: Each child gave approximately 2.8 million TCR beta CDR3 reads (each mother, over 8.5 million). Comparable shaping of TCR recombination output by thymic selection was observed in related and unrelated pairs.

This chain links TRBV4-1 with TRBJ1-4; D might be TRBD1 (5 bases). This clonotype originated in a girl aged 2 to 10 in good health. Sequencing was done on a sample of blood. The DNA of the CDR3 is TGCGCCAGCAGCTACCGGGGGTCTGAAAAACTGTTTTTT. Its translation: CASSYRGSEKLFF.